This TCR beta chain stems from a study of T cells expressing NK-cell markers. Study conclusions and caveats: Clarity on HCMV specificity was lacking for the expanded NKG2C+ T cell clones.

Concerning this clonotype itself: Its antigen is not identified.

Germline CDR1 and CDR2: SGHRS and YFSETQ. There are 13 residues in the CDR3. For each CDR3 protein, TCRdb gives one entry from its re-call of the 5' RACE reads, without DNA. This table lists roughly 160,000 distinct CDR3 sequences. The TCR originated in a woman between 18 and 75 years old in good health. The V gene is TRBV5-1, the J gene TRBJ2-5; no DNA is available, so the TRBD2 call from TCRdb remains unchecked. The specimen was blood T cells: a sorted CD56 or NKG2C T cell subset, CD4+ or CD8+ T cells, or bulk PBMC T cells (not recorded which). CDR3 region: CASSQTSEETQYF.